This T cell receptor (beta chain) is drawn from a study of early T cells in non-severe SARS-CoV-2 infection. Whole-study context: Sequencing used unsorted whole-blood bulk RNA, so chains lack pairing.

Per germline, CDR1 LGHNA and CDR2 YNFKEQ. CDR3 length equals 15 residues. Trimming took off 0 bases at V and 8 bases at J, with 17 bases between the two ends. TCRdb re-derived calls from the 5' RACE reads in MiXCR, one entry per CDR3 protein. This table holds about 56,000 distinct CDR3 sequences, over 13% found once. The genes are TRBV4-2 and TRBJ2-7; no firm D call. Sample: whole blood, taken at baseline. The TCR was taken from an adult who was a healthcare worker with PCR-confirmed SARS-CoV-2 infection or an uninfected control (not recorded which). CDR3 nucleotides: TGTGCCAGCAGCCAAGACTACGACTCTCCCTCAAAGCAGTACTTC. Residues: CASSQDYDSPSKQYF.